This TCR beta chain was identified during a study of blood T cell repertoires in COVID-19. Study-wide context: Material from acute and convalescent COVID-19 was sourced from the United States, Italy and Spain. T cells, B-cell-depleted T cells, or PBMCs supplied cDNA or gDNA.

Germline CDR1 and CDR2: MNHEY and SMNVEV (reference sequence). This CDR3 is 15 amino acids long. V was pared by 5 bases and J by 1 base, with 6 bases of the junction left unmatched. Seattle cases were enrolled at active infection and followed longitudinally. Authors' analysis steps: Amplification from reference gene primers served as the basis for estimated nucleated cell counts. Assay used: immunoSEQ multiplex PCR; TCRdb lists only in-frame clones, some missing. The DNA was the basis for D and trimming; V, J and clone size are from that table. The table records approximately 170,000 clones, approximately 86% of them present only once.

Sequencing used peripheral blood. The V call is TRBV27, the J call TRBJ2-5, with 8 nucleotides matching TRBD2. This clonotype originated in a man at least 80 years old with COVID-19, enrolled during active disease. CDR3 in DNA: TGTGCCAGCAGTAGTGTAGCGGGGCCCCAAGAGACCCAGTACTTC. Residues: CASSSVAGPQETQYF.